The clone carrying this T cell receptor beta chain was observed once. These data come from a study of prognosis after radiotherapy for stage I lung cancer. The authors amplified TCR beta CDR3 from genomic DNA using two-round multiplex PCR. Initially, in first-round PCR, primers specific to each TRBV and TRBJ gene were used. TCRdb re-derived calls from the multiplex PCR reads in MiXCR, one entry per CDR3 protein. Here the sample spans about 35,000 distinct CDR3 sequences, 25% to 40% being singletons. The V end lost 4 bases, the J end lost 5 bases, and 9 bases lay between the germline ends. Germline V gives CDR1 MNHEY, CDR2 SVGEGT. This CDR3 has 12 residues.

This chain connects TRBV6-2 or TRBV6-3 to TRBJ2-7; D is ambiguous. This TCR came from a donor of 50 years or more with non-small cell lung cancer. Sample: PBMCs, taken before or after stereotactic body radiation therapy (not recorded which). As DNA, the CDR3 is TGTGCCAGCAGTTCTGGGTTTCACGAGCAGTACTTC. Protein sequence: CASSSGFHEQYF.